Listed below are T cell receptor beta chains from one sample, sequenced in a study of blood T cell repertoires in COVID-19. Sequencing used immunoSEQ multiplex PCR; TCRdb keeps in-frame clones, though not all of them. Of 190,000 or so clones listed, 85% to 90% are singletons. The specimen was peripheral blood. The receptors derive from a man in his forties or fifties with acute or convalescent COVID-19. CDR3s include the opening cysteine and the closing phenylalanine or tryptophan. The order of the fields is clone size, V gene, D gene, J gene, CDR3 DNA, CDR3 protein. D genes are given only for firm matches. Size tells how often a clone was seen (once, few, many) or the class of an expanded clone, and some rows leave it out.

NA	TRBV19	TRBD2	TRBJ2-1	TGTGCCAGTAGTACGGCGGGAGGTTCCTACAATGAGCAGTTCTTC	CASSTAGGSYNEQFF
NA	TRBV11-1	NA	TRBJ2-7	TGTGCCAGCAGCTTAGAGACTGGGTACGAGCAGTACTTC	CASSLETGYEQYF
NA	TRBV6-5	TRBD1	TRBJ2-1	TGTGCCAGCAGGCCGACACAGGGGGCGGGTGAGCAGTTCTTC	CASRPTQGAGEQFF
NA	TRBV5-1	NA	TRBJ2-2	TGCGCCAGCAGGGATAGCACGGCCGGGGAGCTGTTTTTT	CASRDSTAGELFF
NA	TRBV18	TRBD1	TRBJ1-2	TGTGCCAGCTCACCTTACAGGGGGAACTATGGCTACACCTTC	CASSPYRGNYGYTF
NA	TRBV10-3	TRBD1	TRBJ2-2	TGTGCCATCAGGCCCGACAGGGGATCCACCGGGGAGCTGTTTTTT	CAIRPDRGSTGELFF
NA	TRBV28	TRBD1	TRBJ2-4	TGTGCCAGCACCTCCGGACAGGGGGCTTCAAACATTCAGTACTTC	CASTSGQGASNIQYF
once	TRBV7-6	TRBD2	TRBJ2-3	TGTGCCAATCAGCGTTGTGGGGAGACTAGCGGGAGGACTAGCACAGATACGCAGTATTTT	CANQRCGETSGRTSTDTQYF
once	TRBV7-9	NA	TRBJ1-2	TGTGCCAGCAGCTCCAACCCTTACGACACGAACTATGGCTACACCTTC	CASSSNPYDTNYGYTF
NA	TRBV27	TRBD2	TRBJ2-7	TGTGCCAGCAGTTTGGGGACTAGCGGGATCTACGAGCAGTACTTC	CASSLGTSGIYEQYF
NA	TRBV4-1	NA	TRBJ2-7	TGCGCCAGCAGCCAAGCCCCTAGCGACTCCTACGAGCAGTACTTC	CASSQAPSDSYEQYF
NA	TRBV7-2	TRBD1	TRBJ2-2	TGTGCCAGCAGCTGGGACAGGGCGAACACCGGGGAGCTGTTTTTT	CASSWDRANTGELFF
NA	TRBV10-2	TRBD1	TRBJ1-3	TGCGCCAGCAGGCAGACAGGGGGCTCTGGAAACACCATATATTTT	CASRQTGGSGNTIYF
NA	TRBV27	TRBD1	TRBJ1-2	TGTGCCAGCAGTAGCACTCCGAACAAGGGACAGACAAATGGCTACACCTTC	CASSSTPNKGQTNGYTF
NA	TRBV7-9	TRBD1	TRBJ1-3	TGTGCCAGCAGCCTGGACAGGGTCGACACCATATATTTT	CASSLDRVDTIYF
once	TRBV3-1/TRBV3-2	TRBD1	TRBJ1-1	TGTGCCAGCAGCCCAGGACAGGGGATCACTGAAGCTTTCTTT	CASSPGQGITEAFF
few	TRBV2	TRBD1	TRBJ1-5	TGTGCCAGCACCCAGACAGGGTACGATCAGCCCCAGCATTTT	CASTQTGYDQPQHF
few	TRBV7-9	TRBD1	TRBJ1-2	TGTGCCAGCAGAAATGTGGGCGGGACAGTCTATGGCTACACCTTC	CASRNVGGTVYGYTF
NA	TRBV6-2/TRBV6-3	NA	TRBJ2-4	TGTGCCAGCAGTTACCACGGGGAGGAGAAAAACATTCAGTACTTC	CASSYHGEEKNIQYF
NA	TRBV9	TRBD1	TRBJ1-2	TGTGCCAGCAGAGCCGGGACAGGGACACCTTATGGCTACACCTTC	CASRAGTGTPYGYTF
once	TRBV5-8	TRBD1	TRBJ1-5	TGTGCCAGCAGACGGAGGGACAGGGCGACGAATCAGCCCCAGCATTTT	CASRRRDRATNQPQHF
NA	TRBV6-2/TRBV6-3	TRBD1	TRBJ1-2	TGTGCCAGCAGTAGCGACCCGGGACAGGGGTCTCAAGGCTACACCTTC	CASSSDPGQGSQGYTF
NA	TRBV4-2	TRBD1	TRBJ1-6	TGTGCCAGCAGCCCTCCGGGACAGGGTCATTCACCCCTCCACTTT	CASSPPGQGHSPLHF
NA	TRBV10-3	NA	TRBJ1-2	TGTGCCATCAGTGAAGGACAGAACTATGGCTACACCTTC	CAISEGQNYGYTF
NA	TRBV27	NA	TRBJ2-7	TGTGCCAGCAGTCCCCGAGCGGGGGACAGAAACCCAAGCTCCTACGAGCAGTACTTC	CASSPRAGDRNPSSYEQYF
few	TRBV11-2	TRBD2	TRBJ2-2	TGTGCCAGCAGACGACTAGCGGGGGCGTCCGGGGAGCTGTTTTTT	CASRRLAGASGELFF
NA	TRBV10-3	TRBD1	TRBJ2-2	TGTGCCATCAGTGACGGCAGGGACAGGGGAAGAACCGGGGAGCTGTTTTTT	CAISDGRDRGRTGELFF
NA	TRBV19	NA	TRBJ2-1	TGTGCCAGTAGTATAGATGATTCAGGGTTCGATGAGCAGTTCTTC	CASSIDDSGFDEQFF
once	TRBV27	NA	TRBJ1-2	TGTGCCAGCAGTTTATCCAGCGGCCTAACTAACTATGGCTACACCTTC	CASSLSSGLTNYGYTF
NA	TRBV12-3/TRBV12-4	TRBD1	TRBJ1-1	TGTGCCAGCAGTTTTGGACAGGGTACTGAAGCTTTCTTT	CASSFGQGTEAFF
NA	TRBV28	NA	TRBJ2-7	TGTGCCACCTGTGCGGAGGTACGCGGCTCCTACGAGCAGTACTTC	CATCAEVRGSYEQYF
NA	TRBV5-1	NA	TRBJ1-3	TGCGCCAGCAGCCCACAGGTTGGGGCAAACACCATATATTTT	CASSPQVGANTIYF
NA	TRBV5-5	TRBD1	TRBJ2-2	TGTGCCAGCAGCTTGGCCATCAGGGGGTACACCGGGGAGCTGTTTTTT	CASSLAIRGYTGELFF
NA	TRBV6-1	TRBD2	TRBJ2-5	TGTGCCAGCAGTGATTCTCAGCGGGGATGGGGTGGGACCCAGTACTTC	CASSDSQRGWGGTQYF
NA	TRBV7-9	TRBD1	TRBJ1-1	TGTGCCAGCAGCGTAAGACAGGGGCCCACCACTGAAGCTTTCTTT	CASSVRQGPTTEAFF
NA	TRBV4-3	TRBD1	TRBJ2-5	TGCGCCAGCAGCCAAGGCTCAGGGGGCTATGAGACCCAGTACTTC	CASSQGSGGYETQYF
once	TRBV2	TRBD1	TRBJ1-2	TGTGCCAGCAGTGAATACCCCGGGACAGCCTATGGCTACACCTTC	CASSEYPGTAYGYTF
NA	TRBV10-3	TRBD1	TRBJ1-4	TGTGCCATCAGTGGCGACAGGGATGGGGAAAAACTGTTTTTT	CAISGDRDGEKLFF
NA	TRBV18	TRBD1	TRBJ2-1	TGTGCCAGCTCCCCTAGGGGGCGCGCCAATGAGCAGTTCTTC	CASSPRGRANEQFF
NA	TRBV7-2	TRBD2	TRBJ2-1	TGTGCCAGCAGCTTAGGACCCAGCGGGAGGTCCTACAATGAGCAGTTCTTC	CASSLGPSGRSYNEQFF
once	TRBV5-4	NA	TRBJ2-1	TGTGCCAGCAGTAGAACTAGTGATGAGCAGTTCTTC	CASSRTSDEQFF
NA	TRBV27	TRBD2	TRBJ2-7	TGTGCCAGCAGCCGAAGGCCCCCGACTAGCGGCGCTTACGAGCAGTACTTC	CASSRRPPTSGAYEQYF
NA	TRBV28	NA	TRBJ1-1	TGTGCCACCACACCCTCATCAAACACTGAAGCTTTCTTT	CATTPSSNTEAFF
NA	TRBV4-3	TRBD2	TRBJ2-3	TGCGCCAGCAGCCAAGATATTAGCGGGGGAACAGATACGCAGTATTTT	CASSQDISGGTDTQYF
NA	TRBV7-9	NA	TRBJ1-4	TGTGCCAGCAGGACAGGCCTCTACGAAAAACTGTTTTTT	CASRTGLYEKLFF
NA	TRBV28	NA	TRBJ2-7	TGTGCCAGCAGTTTAAAACAGGGGGGGTTC	CASSLKQGGF
few	TRBV7-9	TRBD1	TRBJ1-4	TGTGCCAGCAGCACGGCCCGGACAGGGGGTGAAAAACTGTTTTTT	CASSTARTGGEKLFF
NA	TRBV5-5	NA	TRBJ1-2	TGTGCCAGCAGCGCCGGGGGAAGTGGAGGTTATGGCTACACCTTC	CASSAGGSGGYGYTF
many	TRBV7-8	TRBD2	TRBJ2-2	TGTGCCAGCAGCTTGAACCTAGCGGGAGCCGGGGAGCTGTTTTTT	CASSLNLAGAGELFF
once	TRBV27	NA	TRBJ2-2	TGTGCCAGCAGATTTTTATTGGGCGATACCGGGGAGCTGTTTTTT	CASRFLLGDTGELFF
NA	TRBV27	NA	TRBJ1-5	TGTGCCAGCAGTTTCGGGGTCAATCAGCCCCAGCATTTT	CASSFGVNQPQHF
NA	TRBV7-2	TRBD1	TRBJ1-6	TGTGCCAGCAGGCAAGACAGGGGCCATAATTCACCCCTCCACTTT	CASRQDRGHNSPLHF
NA	TRBV3-1/TRBV3-2	TRBD1	TRBJ1-2	TGTGCCAGCAGCCGAGGGGACAGTAACTATGGCTACACCTTC	CASSRGDSNYGYTF